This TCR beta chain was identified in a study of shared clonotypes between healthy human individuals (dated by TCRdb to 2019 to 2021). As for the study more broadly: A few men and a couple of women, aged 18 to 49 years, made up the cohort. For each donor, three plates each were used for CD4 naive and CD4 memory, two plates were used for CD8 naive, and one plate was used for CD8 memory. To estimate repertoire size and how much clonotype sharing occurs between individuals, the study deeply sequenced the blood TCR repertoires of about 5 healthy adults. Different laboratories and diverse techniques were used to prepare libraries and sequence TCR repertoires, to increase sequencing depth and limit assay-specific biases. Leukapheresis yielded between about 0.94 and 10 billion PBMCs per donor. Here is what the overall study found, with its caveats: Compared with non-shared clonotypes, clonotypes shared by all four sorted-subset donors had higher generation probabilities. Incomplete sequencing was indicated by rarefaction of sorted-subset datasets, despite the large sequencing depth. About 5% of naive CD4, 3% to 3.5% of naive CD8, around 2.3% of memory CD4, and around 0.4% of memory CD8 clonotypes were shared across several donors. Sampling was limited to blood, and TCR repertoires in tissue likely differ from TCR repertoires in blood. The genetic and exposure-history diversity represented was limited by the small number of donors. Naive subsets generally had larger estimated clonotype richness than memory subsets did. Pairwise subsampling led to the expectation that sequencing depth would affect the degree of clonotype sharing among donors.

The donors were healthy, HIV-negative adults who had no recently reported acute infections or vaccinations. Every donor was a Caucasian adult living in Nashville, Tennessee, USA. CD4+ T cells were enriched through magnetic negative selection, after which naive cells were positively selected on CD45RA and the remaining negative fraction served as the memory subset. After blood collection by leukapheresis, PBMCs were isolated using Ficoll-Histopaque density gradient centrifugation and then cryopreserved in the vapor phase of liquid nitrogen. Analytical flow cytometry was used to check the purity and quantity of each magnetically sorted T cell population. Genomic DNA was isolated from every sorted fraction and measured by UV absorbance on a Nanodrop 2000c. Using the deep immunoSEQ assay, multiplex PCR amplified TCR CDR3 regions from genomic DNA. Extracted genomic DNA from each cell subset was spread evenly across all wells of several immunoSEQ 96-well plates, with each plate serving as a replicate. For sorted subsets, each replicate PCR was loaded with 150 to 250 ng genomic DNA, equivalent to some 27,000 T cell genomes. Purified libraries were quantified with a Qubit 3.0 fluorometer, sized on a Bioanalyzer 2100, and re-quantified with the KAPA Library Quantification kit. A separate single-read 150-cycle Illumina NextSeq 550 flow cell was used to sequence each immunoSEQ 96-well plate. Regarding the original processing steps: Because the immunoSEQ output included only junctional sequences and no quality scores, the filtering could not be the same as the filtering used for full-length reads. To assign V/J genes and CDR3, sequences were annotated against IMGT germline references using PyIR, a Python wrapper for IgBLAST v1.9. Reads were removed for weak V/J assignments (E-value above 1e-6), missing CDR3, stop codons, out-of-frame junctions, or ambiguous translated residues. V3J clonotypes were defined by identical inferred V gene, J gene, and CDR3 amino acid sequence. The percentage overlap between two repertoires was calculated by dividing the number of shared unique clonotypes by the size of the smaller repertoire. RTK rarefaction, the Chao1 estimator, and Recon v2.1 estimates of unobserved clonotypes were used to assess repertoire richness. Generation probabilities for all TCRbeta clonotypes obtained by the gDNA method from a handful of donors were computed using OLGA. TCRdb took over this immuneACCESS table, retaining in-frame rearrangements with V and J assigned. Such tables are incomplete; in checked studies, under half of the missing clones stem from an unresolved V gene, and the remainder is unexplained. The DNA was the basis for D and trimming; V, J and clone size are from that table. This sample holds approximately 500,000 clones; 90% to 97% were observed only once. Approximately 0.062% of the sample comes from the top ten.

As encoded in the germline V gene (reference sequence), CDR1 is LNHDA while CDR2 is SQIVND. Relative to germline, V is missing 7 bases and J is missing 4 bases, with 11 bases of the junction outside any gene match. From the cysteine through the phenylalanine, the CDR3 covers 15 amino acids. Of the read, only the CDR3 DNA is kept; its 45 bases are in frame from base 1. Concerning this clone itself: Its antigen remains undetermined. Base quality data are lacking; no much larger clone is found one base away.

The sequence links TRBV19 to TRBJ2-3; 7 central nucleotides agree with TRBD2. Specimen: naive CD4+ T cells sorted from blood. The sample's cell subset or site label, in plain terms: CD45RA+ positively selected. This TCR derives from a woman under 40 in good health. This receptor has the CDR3 CASTPGGSFPDTQYF. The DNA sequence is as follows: TGTGCCAGTACCCCGGGCGGGAGCTTCCCAGATACGCAGTATTTT.